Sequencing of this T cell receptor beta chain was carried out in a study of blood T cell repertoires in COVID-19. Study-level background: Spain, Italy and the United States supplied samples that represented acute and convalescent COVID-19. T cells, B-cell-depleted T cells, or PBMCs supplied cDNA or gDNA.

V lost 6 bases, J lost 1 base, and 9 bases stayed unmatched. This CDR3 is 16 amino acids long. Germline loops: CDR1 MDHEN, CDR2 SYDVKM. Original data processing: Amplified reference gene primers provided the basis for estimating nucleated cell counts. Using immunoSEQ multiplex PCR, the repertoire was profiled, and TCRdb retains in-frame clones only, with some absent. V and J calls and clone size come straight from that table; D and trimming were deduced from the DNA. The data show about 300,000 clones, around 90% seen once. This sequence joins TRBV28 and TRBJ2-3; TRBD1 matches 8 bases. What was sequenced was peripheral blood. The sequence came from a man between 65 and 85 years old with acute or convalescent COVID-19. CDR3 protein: CASRPTGTGRTDTQYF. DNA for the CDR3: TGTGCCAGCAGACCTACCGGGACAGGCCGCACAGATACGCAGTATTTT.